This passage covers 3 T cell receptor beta chains from one sample sequenced in a study of T cell responses to AZD1222 COVID-19 vaccine. TCRdb keeps only in-frame clones here, not all; method: immunoSEQ multiplex PCR. The sample holds about 130,000 clones, around 91% seen once. The specimen comprised peripheral blood, sampled on day 0 of MenACWY control vaccination. Receptors were obtained from an adult in good health.

V usage is TRBV6-5 and J usage is TRBJ2-1; 14 bases map to TRBD2. V was clipped by 9 bases and J by 7 bases; unmatched bases: 8. The CDR3 contains 15 residues. Per germline, CDR1 MNHEY and CDR2 SVGAGI. CDR3 DNA sequence: TGTGCCAGTCCTACTGGACTAGCGGGAGGAAATGAGCAGTTCTTC. As protein: CASPTGLAGGNEQFF.

J is TRBJ2-1 and V is TRBV19; possible D gene TRBD2, 5 bases. With 7 bases removed from V and 12 bases from J, the gap between germline ends came to 22 bases. Germline loops: CDR1 LNHDA, CDR2 SQIVND (reference sequence). CDR3 length: 14 residues. CDR3: CASTSNPLTEGQFF. In nucleotides, the CDR3 is TGTGCCAGTACCTCAAACCCCTTGACTGAGGGGCAGTTCTTC. The whole variable domain, remainder taken from reference TRBV19 and TRBJ2-1, is DGGITQSPKYLFRKEGQNVTLSCEQNLNHDAMYWYRQDPGQGLRLIYYSQIVNDFQKGDIAEGYSVSREKKESFPLTVTSAQKNPTAFYLCASTSNPLTEGQFFGPGTRLTVL.

This clone has just one count. The chain is built from TRBV2 and TRBJ2-7; no clear D gene. The CDR3 is 12 amino acids. Germline CDR1 is SNHLY and CDR2 is FYNNEI. Trimming took off 5 bases at V and 2 bases at J, with 7 bases between the two ends. The CDR3 region has the DNA TGTGCCAGCAGTTATCAACCCTACGAGCAGTACTTC. Encoded protein: CASSYQPYEQYF.